The clone carrying this T cell receptor beta chain was observed many times. CDR1 is DFQATT and CDR2 is SNEGSKA in the germline V gene (reference sequence). V trimming: 6 bases; J trimming: 1 base; junction bases outside the gene matches: 15. The CDR3 runs 16 residues. The data stem from a study of T-cell reconstitution after alpha-beta-depleted transplantation in children. Preparation of the TCRbeta library used unique molecular identifiers. TCRdb re-called the PCR reads with MiXCR, one entry per CDR3 protein. The sample holds 200,000 or so distinct CDR3 sequences, approximately 6.8% seen once. This clonotype originated in a girl in the first two years of life with combined immunodeficiency, due to receive a stem cell transplant. This specimen consisted of PBMCs, obtained before TCRalphabeta/CD19-depleted stem cell transplant. The chain has TRBV20-1 and TRBJ2-7; 7 positions match TRBD2. In DNA, the CDR3 is TGCAGTGCCCGCCCCCAGCGGGGACTCTTTTCCTACGAGCAGTACTTC. It codes for CSARPQRGLFSYEQYF.